The sequence of this T cell receptor beta chain was determined in a study of cytomegalovirus exposure and HLA in healthy donors. Overall study findings and caveats: Reportedly, diagnosis of cytomegalovirus status by the classifier showed high specificity and sensitivity.

This clone was observed once. Its antigen is unknown. Germline-derived CDR1 and CDR2 are MGHRA and YSYEKL. The V end lost 1 base, the J end lost 0 bases, and 13 bases lay between the germline ends. The CDR3 runs to 17 residues. Using immunoSEQ multiplex PCR, the repertoire was profiled, and TCRdb retains in-frame clones only, with some absent. The table has a few hundred thousand clones, 80% to 90% seen once; the top ten hold roughly 0.75%. Specimen: PBMCs. The rearrangement links TRBV4-1 to TRBJ2-1; a weak D match, TRBD1 (5 bases). This sequence was found in a young woman in good health and CMV-seronegative. The CDR3 bases are TGCGCCAGCAGCCAAGGACAGAGGCCAAGCTCCTACAATGAGCAGTTCTTC. Translated, it gives CASSQGQRPSSYNEQFF.